The 6 T cell receptor beta chains in this list originate from one sample, sequenced in a study of blood T cell repertoires in COVID-19. The table came from immunoSEQ multiplex PCR; TCRdb's copy has only in-frame clones and leaves some out. The sample includes 110,000 to 150,000 clones, 75% to 90% of them seen just once. The specimen was peripheral blood. Every receptor here comes from a woman aged 50 to 65 with acute or convalescent COVID-19.

With respect to this clone: A junction end diverges from the germline sequence, so it may reflect a read error. This chain uses TRBV29-1 with TRBJ1-5; the match to TRBD1 covers 10 bases. Germline CDR1 SQVTM, CDR2 ANQGSEA. CDR3 size: 14 residues. CDR3: CSVKDRGQGQPQHF. Here the CDR3 DNA reads TGCAGCGTTAAAGACAGGGGGCAGGGACAGCCCCAGCATTTT.

The rearrangement uses TRBV5-1 and TRBJ2-2, with 9 nucleotides matching TRBD1. Germline V lookup: CDR1 SGHRS, CDR2 YFSETQ. The CDR3 length is 15 residues. Losses at the gene ends were 5 bases for V and 6 bases for J; bases not matched to a gene: 8. Here the CDR3 DNA reads TGCGCCAGCAGTACGGGACAGGGTTCTTCCGGGGAGCTGTTTTTT. Amino acid sequence: CASSTGQGSSGELFF.

The V and J genes are TRBV10-2 and TRBJ1-2; 7 bases match TRBD1. Germline CDR1 reads WSHSY; CDR2 reads SAAADI. This CDR3 is built from 14 residues. J was trimmed by 5 bases and V by 10 bases; bases with no gene match: 13. The CDR3 coding sequence is TGCGCCACCGACCCGGGACAGAGAACGTATGGCTACACCTTC. This gives the protein CATDPGQRTYGYTF.

The V gene is TRBV2, the J gene TRBJ1-4, with TRBD1 identical over 7 bases. The V gene's germline CDR1 is SNHLY and CDR2 FYNNEI. The CDR3 consists of 14 residues. Trimming took 7 bases from V and 7 from J; bases not matched to a gene: 9. The CDR3 is CASNIRDSGEKLFF. In nucleotides, the CDR3 is TGTGCCAGCAATATCCGGGACAGTGGTGAAAAACTGTTTTTT.

V and J are TRBV28 and TRBJ1-4; D unresolved. Trimming took off 5 bases at V and 8 bases at J, with 18 bases between the two ends. Germline-derived CDR1 and CDR2 are MDHEN and SYDVKM. The CDR3 has 15 amino acids. CDR3 amino acids: CASSQLLVGGEKLFF. The CDR3, as DNA: TGTGCCAGCAGTCAACTCTTGGTGGGAGGCGAAAAACTGTTTTTT.

The V gene is TRBV7-9, the J gene TRBJ2-1; 12 positions agree with TRBD2. V lost 1 base to trimming and J lost 7 bases; unmatched junction nucleotides: 5. CDR3 size: 16 residues. The germline gives CDR1 SEHNR, CDR2 FQNEAQ (reference sequence). The CDR3 here is CASSLGLAGEQNEQFF. CDR3 nucleotides: TGTGCCAGCAGCTTAGGACTAGCGGGAGAGCAAAATGAGCAGTTCTTC.